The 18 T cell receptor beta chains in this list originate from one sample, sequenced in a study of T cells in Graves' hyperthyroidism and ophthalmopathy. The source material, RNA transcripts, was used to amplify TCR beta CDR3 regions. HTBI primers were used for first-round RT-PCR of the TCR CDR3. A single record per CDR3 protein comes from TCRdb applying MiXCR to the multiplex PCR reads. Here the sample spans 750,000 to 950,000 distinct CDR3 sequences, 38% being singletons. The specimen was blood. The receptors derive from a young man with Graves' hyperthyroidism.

The CDR3 here is CASSLVQGARNTEAFF. In DNA form, the CDR3 reads TGTGCCAGCAGCTTAGTACAGGGGGCGCGGAACACTGAAGCTTTCTTT. The gene calls are TRBV13 and TRBJ1-1; 9 bases line up with TRBD1. Germline V CDR1 and CDR2: PRHDT, FYEKMQ (reference sequence). The CDR3 loop spans 16 amino acids. Losses at the gene ends were 1 base for V and 1 base for J; bases not matched to a gene: 4. Full variable domain (rest looked up from reference TRBV13 and TRBJ1-1): AAGVIQSPRHLIKEKRETATLKCYPIPRHDTVYWYQQGPGQDPQFLISFYEKMQSDKGSIPDRFSAQQFSDYHSELNMSSLELGDSALYFCASSLVQGARNTEAFFGQGTRLTVV.

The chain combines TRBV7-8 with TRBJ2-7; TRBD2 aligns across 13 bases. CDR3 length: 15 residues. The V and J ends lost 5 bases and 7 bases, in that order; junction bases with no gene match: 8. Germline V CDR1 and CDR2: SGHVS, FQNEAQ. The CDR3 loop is CASSMGTSGIGEQYF. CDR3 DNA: TGTGCCAGCAGCATGGGGACTAGCGGGATTGGGGAGCAGTACTTC.

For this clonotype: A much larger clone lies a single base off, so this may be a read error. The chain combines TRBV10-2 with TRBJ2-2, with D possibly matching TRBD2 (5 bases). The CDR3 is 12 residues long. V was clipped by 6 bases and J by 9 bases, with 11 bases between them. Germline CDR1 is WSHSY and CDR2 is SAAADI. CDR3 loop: CASSTAARELFF. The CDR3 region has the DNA TGCGCCAGCAGCACAGCGGCCCGGGAGCTGTTTTTT.

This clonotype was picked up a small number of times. For the CDR3, the DNA is TGTGCCAGCAGCCTCTCGCCTCCCGACAGTCACGGCTACACCTTC. Translating gives CASSLSPPDSHGYTF. The chain combines TRBV3-1 with TRBJ1-2, with D perhaps TRBD1 (5 bases). Looked up from germline, CDR1 is LGHDT and CDR2 is YNNKEL (reference sequence). V was pared by 4 bases and J by 8 bases, with 20 bases between. This CDR3 spans 15 amino acids.

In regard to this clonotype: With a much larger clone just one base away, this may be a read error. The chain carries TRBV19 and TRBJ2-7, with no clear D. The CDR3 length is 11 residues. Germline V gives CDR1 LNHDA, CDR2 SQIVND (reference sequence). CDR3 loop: CASGIGSEQYF. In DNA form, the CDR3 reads TGTGCCAGTGGTATCGGATCGGAGCAGTACTTC.

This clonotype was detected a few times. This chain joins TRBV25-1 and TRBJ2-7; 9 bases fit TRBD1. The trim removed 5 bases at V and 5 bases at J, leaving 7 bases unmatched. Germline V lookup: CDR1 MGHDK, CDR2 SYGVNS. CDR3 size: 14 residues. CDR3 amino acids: CASSPSGTGNEQYF. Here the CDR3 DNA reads TGTGCCAGCAGTCCATCCGGGACAGGGAACGAGCAGTACTTC.

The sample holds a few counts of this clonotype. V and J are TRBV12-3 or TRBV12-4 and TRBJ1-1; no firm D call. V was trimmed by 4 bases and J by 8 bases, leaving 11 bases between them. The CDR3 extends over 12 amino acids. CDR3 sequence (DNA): TGTGCCAGCAGTTACCCGGGAGTGGAAGCTTTCTTT. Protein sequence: CASSYPGVEAFF.

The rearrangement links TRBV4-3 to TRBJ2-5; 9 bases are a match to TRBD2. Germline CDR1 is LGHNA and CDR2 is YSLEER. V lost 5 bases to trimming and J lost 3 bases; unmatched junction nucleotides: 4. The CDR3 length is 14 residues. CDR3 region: CASSGVAGEETQYF. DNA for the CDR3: TGCGCCAGCAGCGGAGTAGCGGGGGAAGAGACCCAGTACTTC.

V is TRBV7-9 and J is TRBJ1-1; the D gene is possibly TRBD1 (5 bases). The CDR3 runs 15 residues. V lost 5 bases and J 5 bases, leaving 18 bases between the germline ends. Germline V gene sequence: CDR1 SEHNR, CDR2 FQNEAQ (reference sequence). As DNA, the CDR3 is TGTGCCAGCAGCCCGACTATCGGGGGTTGGACTGAAGCTTTCTTT. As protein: CASSPTIGGWTEAFF.

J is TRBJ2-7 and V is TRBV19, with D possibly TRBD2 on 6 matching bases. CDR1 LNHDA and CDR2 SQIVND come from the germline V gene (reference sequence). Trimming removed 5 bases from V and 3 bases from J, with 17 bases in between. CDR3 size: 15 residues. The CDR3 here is CASSPRSGAGYEQYF. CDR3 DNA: TGTGCCAGTAGTCCCCGTAGCGGAGCCGGCTACGAGCAGTACTTC.

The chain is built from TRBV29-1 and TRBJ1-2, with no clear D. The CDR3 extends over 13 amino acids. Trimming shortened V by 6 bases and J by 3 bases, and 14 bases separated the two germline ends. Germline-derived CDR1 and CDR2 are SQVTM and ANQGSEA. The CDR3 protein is CSVGPATHYGYTF. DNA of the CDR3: TGCAGCGTCGGACCGGCTACCCACTATGGCTACACCTTC.

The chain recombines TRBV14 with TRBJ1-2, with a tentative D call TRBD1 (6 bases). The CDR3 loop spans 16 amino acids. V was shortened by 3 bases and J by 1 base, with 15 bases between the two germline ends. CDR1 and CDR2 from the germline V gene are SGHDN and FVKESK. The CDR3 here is CASSQAPGHFNYGYTF. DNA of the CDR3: TGTGCCAGCAGCCAGGCCCCGGGACATTTTAACTATGGCTACACCTTC.

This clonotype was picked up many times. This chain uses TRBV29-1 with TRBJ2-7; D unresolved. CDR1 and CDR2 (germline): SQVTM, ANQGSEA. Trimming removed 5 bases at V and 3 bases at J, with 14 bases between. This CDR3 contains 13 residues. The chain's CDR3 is CSVKADGDYEQYF. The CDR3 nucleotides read TGCAGCGTTAAGGCGGATGGGGACTACGAGCAGTACTTC.

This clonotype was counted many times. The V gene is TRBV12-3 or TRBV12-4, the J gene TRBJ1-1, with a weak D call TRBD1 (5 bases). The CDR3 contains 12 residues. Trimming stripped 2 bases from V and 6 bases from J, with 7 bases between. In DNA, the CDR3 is TGTGCCAGCAGTTTATCAGGGCCTGAAGCTTTCTTT. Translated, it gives CASSLSGPEAFF.

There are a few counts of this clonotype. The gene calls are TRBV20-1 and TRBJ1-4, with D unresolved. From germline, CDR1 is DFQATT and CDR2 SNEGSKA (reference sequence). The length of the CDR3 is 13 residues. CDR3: CTALRVGDEKLFF. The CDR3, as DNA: TGCACCGCTCTAAGGGTAGGAGATGAAAAACTGTTTTTT.

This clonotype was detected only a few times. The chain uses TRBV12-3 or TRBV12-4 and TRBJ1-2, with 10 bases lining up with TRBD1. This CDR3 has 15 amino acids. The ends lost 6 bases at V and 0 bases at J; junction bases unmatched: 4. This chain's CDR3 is CASRGTGATNYGYTF. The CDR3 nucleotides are TGTGCCAGCAGGGGGACAGGGGCCACTAACTATGGCTACACCTTC.

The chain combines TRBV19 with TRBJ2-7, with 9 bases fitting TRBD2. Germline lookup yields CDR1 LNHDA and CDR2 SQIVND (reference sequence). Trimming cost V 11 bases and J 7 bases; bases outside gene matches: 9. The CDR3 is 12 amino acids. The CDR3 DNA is TGTGCCCCGAAGGAGACTAGCGGAGAGCAGTACTTC. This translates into CAPKETSGEQYF.

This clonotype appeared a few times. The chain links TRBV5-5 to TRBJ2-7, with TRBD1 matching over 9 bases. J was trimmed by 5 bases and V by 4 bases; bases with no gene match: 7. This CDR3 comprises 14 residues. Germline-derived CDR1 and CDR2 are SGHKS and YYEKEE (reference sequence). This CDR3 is CASSVGQGSDEQYF. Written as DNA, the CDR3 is TGTGCCAGCAGCGTGGGACAGGGTAGCGACGAGCAGTACTTC.